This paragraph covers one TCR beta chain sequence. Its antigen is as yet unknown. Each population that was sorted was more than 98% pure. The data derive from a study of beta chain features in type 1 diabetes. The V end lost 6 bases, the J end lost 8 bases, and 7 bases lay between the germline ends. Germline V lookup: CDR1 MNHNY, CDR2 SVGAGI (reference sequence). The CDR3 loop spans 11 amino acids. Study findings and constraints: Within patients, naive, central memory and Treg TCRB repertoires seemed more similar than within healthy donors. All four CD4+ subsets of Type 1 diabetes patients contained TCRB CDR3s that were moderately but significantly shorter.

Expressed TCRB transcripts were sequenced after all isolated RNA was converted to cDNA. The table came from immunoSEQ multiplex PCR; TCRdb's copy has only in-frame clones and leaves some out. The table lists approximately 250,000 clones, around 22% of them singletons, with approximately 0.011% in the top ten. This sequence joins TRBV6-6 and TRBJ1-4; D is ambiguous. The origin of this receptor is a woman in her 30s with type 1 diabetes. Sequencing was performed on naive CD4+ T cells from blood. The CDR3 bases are TGTGCCAGCAGATTAGAGGAAAAACTGTTTTTT. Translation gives CASRLEEKLFF.